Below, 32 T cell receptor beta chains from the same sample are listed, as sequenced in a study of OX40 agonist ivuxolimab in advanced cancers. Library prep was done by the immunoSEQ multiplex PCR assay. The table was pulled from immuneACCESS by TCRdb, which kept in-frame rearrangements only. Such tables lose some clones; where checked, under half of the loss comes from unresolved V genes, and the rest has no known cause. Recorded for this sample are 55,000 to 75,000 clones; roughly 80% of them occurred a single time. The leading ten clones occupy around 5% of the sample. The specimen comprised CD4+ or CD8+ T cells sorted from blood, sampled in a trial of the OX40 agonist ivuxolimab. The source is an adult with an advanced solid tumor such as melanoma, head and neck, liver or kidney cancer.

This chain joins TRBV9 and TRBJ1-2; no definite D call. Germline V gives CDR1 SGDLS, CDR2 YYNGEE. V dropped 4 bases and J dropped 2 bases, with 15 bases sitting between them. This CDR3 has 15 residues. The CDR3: CASSREGVLNYGYTF. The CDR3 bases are TGTGCCAGCAGCCGGGAGGGCGTACTCAACTATGGCTACACCTTC.

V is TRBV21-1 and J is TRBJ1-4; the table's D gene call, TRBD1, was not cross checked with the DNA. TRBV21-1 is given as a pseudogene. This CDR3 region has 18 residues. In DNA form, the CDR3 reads TGTGCCAGCCCGAGAGGGGTTGACGTGACAGGGGTAGGTGAAAAACTGTTTTTT. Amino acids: CASPRGVDVTGVGEKLFF.

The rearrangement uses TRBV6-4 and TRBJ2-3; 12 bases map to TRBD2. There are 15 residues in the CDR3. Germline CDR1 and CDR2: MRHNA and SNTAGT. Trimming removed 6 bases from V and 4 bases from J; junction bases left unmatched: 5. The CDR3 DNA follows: TGTGCCAGCAGCCCTAGCGGGGGGGCCGCAGATACGCAGTATTTT. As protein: CASSPSGGAADTQYF.

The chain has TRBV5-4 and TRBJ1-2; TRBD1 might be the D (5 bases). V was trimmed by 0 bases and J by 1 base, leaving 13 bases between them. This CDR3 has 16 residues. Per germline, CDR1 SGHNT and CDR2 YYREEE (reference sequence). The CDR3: CASSLAGAGGNYGYTF. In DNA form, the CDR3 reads TGTGCCAGCAGCTTGGCCGGGGCAGGCGGTAACTATGGCTACACCTTC.

This chain's CDR3 is CASSQDHRAFDEQYF. The CDR3 region has the DNA TGTGCCAGCAGCCAAGATCACCGGGCCTTCGACGAGCAGTACTTC. The rearrangement uses TRBV11-2 and TRBJ2-7; D is ambiguous. The CDR3 runs to 15 residues. The V and J ends lost 5 bases and 5 bases respectively, with 19 bases between them. Germline CDR1 and CDR2: SGHAT and FQNNGV. The full variable domain, in which reference TRBV11-2 and TRBJ2-7 provide the parts outside the CDR3, is EAGVAQSPRYKIIEKRQSVAFWCNPISGHATLYWYQQILGQGPKLLIQFQNNGVVDDSQLPKDRFSAERLKGVDSTLKIQPAKLEDSAVYLCASSQDHRAFDEQYFGPGTRLTVT.

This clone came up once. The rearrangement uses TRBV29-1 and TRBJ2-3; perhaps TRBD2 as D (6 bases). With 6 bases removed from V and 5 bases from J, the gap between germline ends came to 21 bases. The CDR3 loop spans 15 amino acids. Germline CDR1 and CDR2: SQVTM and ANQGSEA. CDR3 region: CSVLPLEGSLDTQYF. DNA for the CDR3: TGCAGCGTCCTTCCCTTGGAGGGTAGTTTAGATACGCAGTATTTT.

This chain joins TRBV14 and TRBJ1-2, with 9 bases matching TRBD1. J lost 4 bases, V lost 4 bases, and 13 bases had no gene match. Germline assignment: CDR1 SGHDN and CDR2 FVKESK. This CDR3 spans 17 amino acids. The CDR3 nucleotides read TGTGCCAGCAGCCCTCGACAGGGGGGTGGCTACAGCTATGGCTACACCTTC. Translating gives CASSPRQGGGYSYGYTF.

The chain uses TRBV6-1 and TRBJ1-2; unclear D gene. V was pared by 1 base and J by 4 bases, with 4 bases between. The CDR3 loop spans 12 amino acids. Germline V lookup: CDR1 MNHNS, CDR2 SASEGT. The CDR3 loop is CASSEGGYGYTF. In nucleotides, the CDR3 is TGTGCCAGCAGTGAAGGGGGCTATGGCTACACCTTC.

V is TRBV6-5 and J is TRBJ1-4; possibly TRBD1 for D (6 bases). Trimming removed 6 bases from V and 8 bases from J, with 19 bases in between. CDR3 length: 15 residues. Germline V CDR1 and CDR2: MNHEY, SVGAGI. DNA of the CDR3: TGTGCCAGCAGATCCCCCGGGGGGCGGGAGGAAAAACTGTTTTTT. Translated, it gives CASRSPGGREEKLFF.

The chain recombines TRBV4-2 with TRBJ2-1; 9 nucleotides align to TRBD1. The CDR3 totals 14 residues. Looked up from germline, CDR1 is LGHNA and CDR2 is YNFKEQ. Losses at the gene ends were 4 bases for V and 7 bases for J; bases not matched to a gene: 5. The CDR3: CASSPGQGNNEQFF. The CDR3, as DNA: TGTGCCAGCAGCCCGGGACAGGGTAATAATGAGCAGTTCTTC.

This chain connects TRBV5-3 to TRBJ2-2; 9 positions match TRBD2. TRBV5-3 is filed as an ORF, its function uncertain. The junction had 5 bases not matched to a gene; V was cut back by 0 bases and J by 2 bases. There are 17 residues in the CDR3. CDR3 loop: CARSLAKTSGNTGELFF. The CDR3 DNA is TGTGCCAGAAGCTTGGCCAAGACTAGCGGCAACACCGGGGAGCTGTTTTTT.

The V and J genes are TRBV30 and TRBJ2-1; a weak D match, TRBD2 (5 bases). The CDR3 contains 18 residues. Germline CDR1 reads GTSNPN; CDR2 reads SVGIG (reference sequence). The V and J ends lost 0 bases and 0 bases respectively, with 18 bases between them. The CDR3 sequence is CAWSVTKRLLSSYNEQFF. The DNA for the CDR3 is TGTGCCTGGAGTGTAACTAAGCGGCTACTGAGCTCCTACAATGAGCAGTTCTTC.

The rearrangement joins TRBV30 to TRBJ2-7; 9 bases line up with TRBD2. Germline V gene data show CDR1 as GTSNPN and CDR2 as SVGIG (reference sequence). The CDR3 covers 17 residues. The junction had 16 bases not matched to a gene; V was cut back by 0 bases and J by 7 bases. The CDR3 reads CAWSVDRGSGRTREQYF. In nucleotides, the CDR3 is TGTGCCTGGAGTGTCGACCGGGGTAGCGGGAGAACTCGGGAGCAGTACTTC. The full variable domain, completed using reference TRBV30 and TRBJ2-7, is SQTIHQWPATLVQPVGSPLSLECTVEGTSNPNLYWYRQAAGRGLQLLFYSVGIGQISSEVPQNLSASRPQDRQFILSSKKLLLSDSGFYLCAWSVDRGSGRTREQYFGPGTRLTVT.

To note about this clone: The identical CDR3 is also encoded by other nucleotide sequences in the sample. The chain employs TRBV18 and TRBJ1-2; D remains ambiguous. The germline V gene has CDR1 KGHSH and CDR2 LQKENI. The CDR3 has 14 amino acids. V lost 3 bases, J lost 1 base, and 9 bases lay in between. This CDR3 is CASSPTESNYGYTF. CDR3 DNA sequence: TGTGCCAGCTCACCTACGGAGAGTAACTATGGCTACACCTTC.

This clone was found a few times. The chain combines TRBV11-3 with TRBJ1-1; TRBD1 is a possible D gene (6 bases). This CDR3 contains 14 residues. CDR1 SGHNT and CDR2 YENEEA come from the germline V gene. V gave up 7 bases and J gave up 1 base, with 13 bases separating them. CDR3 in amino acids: CASTPGQTNTEAFF. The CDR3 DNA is TGTGCCAGCACCCCGGGACAAACGAACACTGAAGCTTTCTTT.

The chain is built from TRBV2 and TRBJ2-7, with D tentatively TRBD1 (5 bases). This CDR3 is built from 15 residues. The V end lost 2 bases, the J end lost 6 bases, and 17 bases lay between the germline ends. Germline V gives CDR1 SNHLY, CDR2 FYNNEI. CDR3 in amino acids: CASSEFDRFYSEQYF. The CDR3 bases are TGTGCCAGCAGTGAATTTGACAGATTTTATTCCGAGCAGTACTTC.

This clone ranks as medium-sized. The CDR3 DNA is TGTGCCAGCAGTTCCCAGGGACAGGGCAACTATGGCTACACCTTC. It codes for CASSSQGQGNYGYTF. This chain uses TRBV6-5 with TRBJ1-2; TRBD1 matches at 9 bases. The CDR3 runs to 15 residues. In germline, CDR1 is MNHEY, CDR2 SVGAGI. The V gene end was trimmed by 4 bases and the J gene end by 2 bases; junction bases not matched to a gene: 5.

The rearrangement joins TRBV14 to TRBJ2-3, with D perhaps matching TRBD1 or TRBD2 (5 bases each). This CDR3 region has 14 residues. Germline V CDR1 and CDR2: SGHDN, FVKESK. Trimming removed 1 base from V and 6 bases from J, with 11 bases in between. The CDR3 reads CASSQVQRGDTQYF. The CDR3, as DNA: TGTGCCAGCAGCCAAGTACAGAGGGGCGATACGCAGTATTTT.

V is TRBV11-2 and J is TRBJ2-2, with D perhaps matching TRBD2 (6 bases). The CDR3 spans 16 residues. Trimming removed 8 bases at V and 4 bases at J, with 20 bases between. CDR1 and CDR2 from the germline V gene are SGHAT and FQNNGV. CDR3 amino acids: CASRKISSATTGELFF. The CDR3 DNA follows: TGTGCCAGCCGGAAAATCTCTAGCGCTACCACCGGGGAGCTGTTTTTT.

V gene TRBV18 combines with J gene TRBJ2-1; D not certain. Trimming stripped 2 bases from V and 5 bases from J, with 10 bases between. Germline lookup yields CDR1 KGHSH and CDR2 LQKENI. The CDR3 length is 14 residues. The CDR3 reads CASSPFSTDNEQFF. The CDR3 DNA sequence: TGTGCCAGCTCACCATTTTCCACGGACAATGAGCAGTTCTTC.

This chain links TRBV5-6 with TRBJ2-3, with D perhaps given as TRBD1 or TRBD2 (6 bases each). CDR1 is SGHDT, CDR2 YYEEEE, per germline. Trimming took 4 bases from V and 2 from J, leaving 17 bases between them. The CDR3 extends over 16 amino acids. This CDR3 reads CASSALGRGLTDTQYF. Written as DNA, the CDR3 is TGTGCCAGCAGCGCCTTAGGTCGGGGGCTCACAGATACGCAGTATTTT.

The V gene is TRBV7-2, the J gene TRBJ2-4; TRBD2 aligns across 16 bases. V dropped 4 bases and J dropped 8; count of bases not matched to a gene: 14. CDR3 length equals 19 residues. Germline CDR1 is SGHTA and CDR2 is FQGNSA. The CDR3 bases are TGTGCCAGCAGCTACAAACCTCCGGGACTAGCGGGAGGGAGGGACATTCAGTACTTC. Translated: CASSYKPPGLAGGRDIQYF.

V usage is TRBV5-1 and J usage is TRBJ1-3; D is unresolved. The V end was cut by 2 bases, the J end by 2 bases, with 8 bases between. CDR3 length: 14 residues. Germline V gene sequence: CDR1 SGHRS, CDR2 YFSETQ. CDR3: CASSLGSPGNTIYF. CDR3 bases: TGCGCCAGCAGCTTAGGCAGTCCTGGAAACACCATATATTTT.

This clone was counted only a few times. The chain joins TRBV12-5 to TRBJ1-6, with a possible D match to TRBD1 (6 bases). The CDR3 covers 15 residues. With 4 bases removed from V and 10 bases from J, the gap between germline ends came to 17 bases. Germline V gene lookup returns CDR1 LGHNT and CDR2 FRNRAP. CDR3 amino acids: CASGSSGGGRSPLHF. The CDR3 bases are TGTGCTAGTGGTTCGTCTGGGGGCGGTAGGTCACCCCTCCACTTT.

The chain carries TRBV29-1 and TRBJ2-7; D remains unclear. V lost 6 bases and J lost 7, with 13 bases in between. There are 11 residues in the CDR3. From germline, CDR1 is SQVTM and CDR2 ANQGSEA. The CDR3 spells CSVQIVGEQYF. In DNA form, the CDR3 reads TGCAGCGTCCAGATAGTGGGGGAGCAGTACTTC.

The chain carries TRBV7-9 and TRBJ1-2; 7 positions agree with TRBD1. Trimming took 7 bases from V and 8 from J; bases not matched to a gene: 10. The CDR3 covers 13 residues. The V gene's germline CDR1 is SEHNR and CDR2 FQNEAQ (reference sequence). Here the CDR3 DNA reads TGTGCCAGCATCGTAGACAGGGTCGGCGGCTACACCTTC. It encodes CASIVDRVGGYTF. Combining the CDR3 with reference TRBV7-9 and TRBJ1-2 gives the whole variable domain DTGVSQNPRHKITKRGQNVTFRCDPISEHNRLYWYRQTLGQGPEFLTYFQNEAQLEKSRLLSDRFSAERPKGSFSTLEIQRTEQGDSAMYLCASIVDRVGGYTFGSGTRLTVV.

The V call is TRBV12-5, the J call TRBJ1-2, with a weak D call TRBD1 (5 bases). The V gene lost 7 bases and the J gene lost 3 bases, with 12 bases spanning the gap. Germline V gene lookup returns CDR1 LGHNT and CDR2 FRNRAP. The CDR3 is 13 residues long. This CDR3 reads CASAPRGDYGYTF. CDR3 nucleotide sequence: TGTGCTAGTGCCCCCCGGGGGGACTATGGCTACACCTTC.

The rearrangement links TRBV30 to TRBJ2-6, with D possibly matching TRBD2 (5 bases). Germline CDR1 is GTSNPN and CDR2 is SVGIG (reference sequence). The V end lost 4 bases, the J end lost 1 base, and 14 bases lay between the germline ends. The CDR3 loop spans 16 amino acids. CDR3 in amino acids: CAWTAGVGSGANVLTF. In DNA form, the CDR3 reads TGTGCCTGGACGGCGGGTGTGGGGTCTGGGGCCAACGTCCTGACTTTC.

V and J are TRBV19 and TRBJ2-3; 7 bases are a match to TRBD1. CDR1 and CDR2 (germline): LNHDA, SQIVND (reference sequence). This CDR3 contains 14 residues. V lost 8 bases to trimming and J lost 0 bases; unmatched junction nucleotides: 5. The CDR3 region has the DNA TGTGCCAGTTTTGACAGGGCAAGCACAGATACGCAGTATTTT. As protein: CASFDRASTDTQYF.

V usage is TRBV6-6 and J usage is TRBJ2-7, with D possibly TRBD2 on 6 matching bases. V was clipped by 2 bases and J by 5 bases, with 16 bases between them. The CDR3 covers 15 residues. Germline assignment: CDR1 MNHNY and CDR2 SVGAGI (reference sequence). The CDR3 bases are TGTGCCAGCAGTTACGCGGGGTCTTTAAGCGACGAGCAGTACTTC. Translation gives CASSYAGSLSDEQYF.

The CDR3: CASSRGTGADTQYF. The CDR3 coding sequence is TGCGCCAGCAGTCGCGGAACAGGGGCAGATACGCAGTATTTT. V and J are TRBV23-1 and TRBJ2-3; 7 bases are shared with TRBD1. TRBV23-1 is an open reading frame whose function is uncertain. This CDR3 contains 14 residues. With V trimmed by 4 bases and J by 4 bases, 5 bases remained unmatched.

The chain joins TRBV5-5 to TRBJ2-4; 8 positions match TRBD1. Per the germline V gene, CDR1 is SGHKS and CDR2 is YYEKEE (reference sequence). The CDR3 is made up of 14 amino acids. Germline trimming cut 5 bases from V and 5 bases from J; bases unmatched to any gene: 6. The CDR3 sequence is CASREGTGENIQYF. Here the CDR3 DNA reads TGTGCCAGCAGAGAGGGGACAGGCGAAAACATTCAGTACTTC.